What follows is one TCR beta chain and its context. The data are from a study of blood T cells in healthy people across ages. The germline V gene encodes CDR1 SGHKS and CDR2 YYEKEE (reference sequence). With V trimmed by 6 bases and J by 11 bases, 13 bases remained unmatched. CDR3 length equals 14 residues. For the second PCR, which ran for about 6 to 11 cycles, a sample-barcoded 5' primer and a J-beta primer mix were used. Each CDR3 protein gets one entry after TCRdb re-called the 5' RACE reads with MiXCR. This table has approximately 770,000 distinct CDR3 sequences, 58% appearing once. Material: blood. The sequence was collected from a man younger than 45 in good health. V usage is TRBV5-5 and J usage is TRBJ2-5, with TRBD1 identical over 10 bases. The CDR3 loop is CASTGRQGAYEQYF. The CDR3 region has the DNA TGTGCCAGCACCGGGAGACAGGGGGCTTATGAGCAGTACTTC.